This T cell receptor beta chain was sequenced during a study of cytomegalovirus exposure and HLA in healthy donors. A word on this clone: Its antigen is currently unknown.

Study observations and caveats: The study labeled 164 TCR beta chains cytomegalovirus-associated. Clusters of TCRs from the first cohort tended to co-occur in the roughly 120 validation repertoires (as a later analysis found). Cytomegalovirus status was reportedly diagnosed by the classifier with high sensitivity and specificity.

With V trimmed by 3 bases and J by 3 bases, 1 base remained unmatched. CDR1 and CDR2 from the germline V gene are SGHTA and FQGTGA. This CDR3 has 13 amino acids. TCRdb keeps only in-frame clones here, not all; method: immunoSEQ multiplex PCR. The sample shows approximately 140,000 clones, about 88% of them seen only once. The TCR comes from a man aged 18 to 29 in good health and CMV-seropositive. Sequenced material: PBMCs. The genes are TRBV7-3 and TRBJ2-5; 7 bases are a match to TRBD1. The CDR3 DNA reads TGTGCCAGCAGCTTCGACAGGGAAGAGACCCAGTACTTC. Amino acid sequence: CASSFDREETQYF.